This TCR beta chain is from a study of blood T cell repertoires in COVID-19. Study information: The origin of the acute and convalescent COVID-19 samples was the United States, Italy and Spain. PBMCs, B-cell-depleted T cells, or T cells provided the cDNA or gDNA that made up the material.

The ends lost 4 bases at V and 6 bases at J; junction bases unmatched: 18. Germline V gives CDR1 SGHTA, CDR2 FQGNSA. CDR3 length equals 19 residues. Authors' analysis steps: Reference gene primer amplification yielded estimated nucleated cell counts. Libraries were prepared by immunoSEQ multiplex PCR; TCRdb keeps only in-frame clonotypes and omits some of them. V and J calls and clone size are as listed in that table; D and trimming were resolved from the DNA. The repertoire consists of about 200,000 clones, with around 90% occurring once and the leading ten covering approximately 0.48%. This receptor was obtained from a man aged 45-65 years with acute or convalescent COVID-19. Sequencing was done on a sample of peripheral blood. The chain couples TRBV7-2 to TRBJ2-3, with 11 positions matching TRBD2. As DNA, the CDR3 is TGTGCCAGCAGCTCACTTCCCTGGGCTAGCGGGGGGTCCGGGGATACGCAGTATTTT. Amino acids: CASSSLPWASGGSGDTQYF.